This T cell receptor beta chain originates from a study of cytomegalovirus exposure and HLA in healthy donors. Overall study findings and caveats: A later analysis, which compared TCR beta chains of equal frequency, found the HLA-associated ones more clonally expanded.

Worth noting for this clone: The antigen remains undetermined.

Primers included in the PCR were 60 Vbeta and 13 Jbeta primers. Repertoires were generated with immunoSEQ multiplex PCR, while TCRdb's copy carries only in-frame clones and drops some. The sample shows around 160,000 clones, approximately 85% of them seen only once. Each donor was healthy, and each was a bone marrow donor. Source material: PBMCs. The source of this sequence is a man aged 18 to 30 in good health and CMV-seropositive.

The CDR3 loop is CASSEGGGRTGNTIYF. The CDR3 DNA reads TGTGCCAGCAGCGAGGGGGGAGGGCGGACTGGAAACACCATATATTTT. V is TRBV9 and J is TRBJ1-3; possible D gene TRBD1, 6 bases. The CDR3 runs 16 residues. The ends were cut back, 3 bases at V and 2 bases at J, with 15 bases in the middle. CDR1 SGDLS and CDR2 YYNGEE come from the germline V gene.